This T cell receptor (beta chain) was captured by sequencing in a study of T cell responses to AZD1222 COVID-19 vaccine. The CDR3 sequence is 18 residues long. The germline V gene encodes CDR1 SGHAT and CDR2 FQNNGV. With 2 bases clipped from V and 5 bases from J, the junction kept 15 bases outside the gene matches. Sequencing used immunoSEQ multiplex PCR; TCRdb keeps in-frame clones, though not all of them. Among 110,000 or so clones, roughly 89% were seen once, and the ten largest hold 6% to 8.5%. This sample comprised peripheral blood, obtained 28 days after the second AZD1222 dose. This TCR was recovered from an adult who received the AZD1222 COVID-19 vaccine. The chain combines TRBV11-2 with TRBJ2-7; 10 bases map to TRBD1. CDR3 residues: CASSLSAAGQGLKNEQYF. The CDR3, as DNA: TGTGCCAGCAGCTTAAGTGCTGCGGGACAGGGGCTTAAGAACGAGCAGTACTTC.